This paragraph reports one TCR beta chain. The data belong to a study of OX40 agonist ivuxolimab in advanced cancers. Blood sampling took place at baseline, cycle 4 day 1, and cycle 7 day 1. TCRdb's copy holds only in-frame clones and misses some; the assay was immunoSEQ multiplex PCR. This sample has under 40,000 clones; around three quarters occur once, and the top ten carry around an eighth. The V and J ends lost 0 bases and 3 bases respectively, with 7 bases between them. CDR1 is SGHAT and CDR2 is FQNNGV in the germline V gene. The CDR3 totals 14 residues. The sample here was CD4+ or CD8+ T cells sorted from blood, taken in a trial of the OX40 agonist ivuxolimab. The chain carries TRBV11-2 and TRBJ2-3, with D possibly TRBD2 on 5 matching bases. This receptor was identified in an adult with an advanced solid tumor such as melanoma, head and neck, liver or kidney cancer. Here the CDR3 DNA reads TGTGCCAGCAGCTTAGAATTAGCGACAGATACGCAGTATTTT. It encodes CASSLELATDTQYF.